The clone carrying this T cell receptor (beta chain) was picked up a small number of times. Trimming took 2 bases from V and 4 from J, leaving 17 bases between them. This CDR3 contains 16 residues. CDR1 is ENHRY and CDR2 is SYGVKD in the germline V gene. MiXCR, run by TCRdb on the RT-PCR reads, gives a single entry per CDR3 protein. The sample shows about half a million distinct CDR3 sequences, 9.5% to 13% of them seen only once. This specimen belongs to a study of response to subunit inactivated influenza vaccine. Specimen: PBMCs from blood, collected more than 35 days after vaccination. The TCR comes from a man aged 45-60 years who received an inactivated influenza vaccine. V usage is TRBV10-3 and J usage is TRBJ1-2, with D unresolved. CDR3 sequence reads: CAISEAGPGRSYGYTF. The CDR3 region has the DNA TGTGCCATCAGTGAGGCGGGCCCCGGGCGGTCCTATGGCTACACCTTC.